This T cell receptor beta chain stems from a study of T-cell reconstitution after alpha-beta-depleted transplantation in children. Unique molecular identifiers featured in how the TCRbeta library was prepared. Each CDR3 protein is one row after TCRdb ran MiXCR on the PCR reads. Of roughly 500,000 distinct CDR3 sequences listed, less than 35% are singletons. Germline CDR1 reads LGHNT; CDR2 reads FRNRAP. Unmatched junction bases numbered 3, after V lost 4 bases and J lost 7 bases. This CDR3 comprises 14 residues. The origin of this receptor is a human donor who donated a stem cell graft to a child with aplastic anemia. Sample: PBMCs from the stem cell graft donor, taken from the stem cell graft. This sequence joins TRBV12-5 and TRBJ2-7; 14 nucleotides line up with TRBD2. CDR3 in amino acids: CASGSGTSGSEQYV. In DNA, the CDR3 is TGTGCTAGTGGTTCCGGGACTAGCGGGAGTGAGCAGTACGTC.